Here is one TCR beta chain with its context. The CDR3 has 16 amino acids. Trimming left V 1 base short and J 0 bases short, with 9 bases between. Germline assignment: CDR1 SEHNR and CDR2 FQNEAQ (reference sequence). Generated by immunoSEQ multiplex PCR, the TCRdb table keeps only in-frame clones and is missing some. The sample lists about 170,000 clones; roughly 86% were seen once. This entry belongs to a study of blood T cell repertoires in COVID-19. The source material was peripheral blood. J is TRBJ1-4 and V is TRBV7-9; perhaps TRBD1 as D (6 bases). This clonotype was sampled from an elderly woman with COVID-19, enrolled during active disease. Written as DNA, the CDR3 is TGTGCCAGCAGCTTAGGAGGACAGCCAACTAATGAAAAACTGTTTTTT. It translates to CASSLGGQPTNEKLFF.